A selection of T cell receptor beta chains follows, all from one sample in a study of T cells expressing NK-cell markers. TCRdb derives one entry per CDR3 protein from the 5' RACE reads, leaving out DNA. Across more than 20,000 distinct CDR3 sequences, the top ten clones capture over 50% of the sample. Sequencing used blood T cells: a sorted CD56 or NKG2C T cell subset, CD4+ or CD8+ T cells, or bulk PBMC T cells (not recorded which). These receptors were collected from a man between 18 and 69 years old in good health. The CDR3 runs from the conserved cysteine through the conserved F or W.

v_call	j_call	cdr3_aa
TRBV11-1	TRBJ2-3	CASSRRQGFSVRRSDTQYF
TRBV10-3	TRBJ1-3	CAISDSTSGNTIYF
TRBV2	TRBJ1-1	CASRQGTFTEAFF
TRBV12-3/TRBV12-4	TRBJ1-2	CASSFGIGYTF
TRBV5-1	TRBJ2-4	CASSLTRENIQYF
TRBV3-1	TRBJ2-1	CASSQDIRKEQFF
TRBV20-1	TRBJ1-5	CSASDRDRGRQPQHF
TRBV2	TRBJ2-1	CASILGPNEQFF
TRBV24-1	TRBJ1-1	CATSDGREAFF
TRBV5-5	TRBJ2-5	CASSLVRSSGGSETQYF
TRBV27	TRBJ1-5	CASRSWQGYQPQHF
TRBV12-3/TRBV12-4	TRBJ1-1	CASSPSGQGARVDTEAFF
TRBV28	TRBJ2-2	CASSLLGGNTGELFF
TRBV20-1	TRBJ2-1	CSAHPSGRLYEQFF
TRBV18	TRBJ2-7	CASSPPGQSYEQYF
TRBV11-2	TRBJ2-1	CASRTSDNEQFF
TRBV6-1	TRBJ2-3	CASKPSGSTDTQYF
TRBV27	TRBJ2-1	CASSFYASSYNEQFF
TRBV6-4	TRBJ2-1	CASSPGLGFNEQFF
TRBV28	TRBJ2-5	CASSHRVDTEETQYF
TRBV4-2	TRBJ1-1	CASSQATGLNTEAFF
TRBV20-1	TRBJ1-4	CSARVSGQLNEKLFF